The source of this T cell receptor beta chain is a study of Graves' ophthalmopathy and Graves' hyperthyroidism (dated by TCRdb to the late 2010s). About the investigation overall: Peripheral blood was collected at initial diagnosis, prior to any treatment. The study used signatures of the TCR beta repertoire to tell Graves' ophthalmopathy apart from Graves' hyperthyroidism and to predict which patients would progress to ophthalmopathy. In total, some 140 blood samples were TCR-sequenced: fewer than 50 ophthalmopathy, under 80 hyperthyroidism and about 17 hyperthyroidism-to-ophthalmopathy patients. A discovery set of 95 to 100 patients (43 ophthalmopathy, just over 55 stable hyperthyroidism) was enrolled to explore V-J signatures distinguishing ophthalmopathy from hyperthyroidism. An independent validation cohort was composed of some 19 hyperthyroidism patients and 17 patients who later progressed from hyperthyroidism to ophthalmopathy. In a handful of hyperthyroidism patients, the T-cell repertoire of thyroid tissue was compared with the T-cell repertoire of blood. Once sampling was done, hyperthyroidism patients were given methimazole at a starting dose of 30 mg daily, while ophthalmopathy patients were given high-dose intravenous methylprednisolone.

Hyperthyroidism was defined as stable when no progression to ophthalmopathy occurred within 18 months of follow-up. Patients with hyperthyroidism were aged 18 to 65 years, had been newly diagnosed, and had a disease duration of less than 2 months. Patients with other autoimmune diseases, uncontrolled infections, pregnancy or lactation were excluded from the study. Diagnosis was based on clinical symptoms, serum thyroxine, TRAb, thyroid ultrasound and orbital computed tomography. PBMCs were isolated from 10 ml of fresh peripheral blood by Ficoll-Paque density gradient centrifugation. Total RNA was extracted using Trizol reagent, and RNA quality was checked on an Agilent 2100 Bioanalyzer. The paper's findings and limits, for the study overall: Sample size was not predetermined statistically, and investigators were not blinded to group allocation. Ophthalmopathy was separated from stable hyperthyroidism by the 13-signature model with roughly 87% sensitivity and less than 82% specificity in cross-validation and with 80%/75% in the test set. In validation, the model predicted ophthalmopathy progression with more than 70% sensitivity and around 72% specificity; roughly 11 predicted patients were CT-confirmed with GO in a median of about 7.1 months. Most of the expanded thyroid clonotypes with a frequency above 0.001 were also detected in blood, and it was suggested that the thyroid immune response may be reflected by blood repertoires.

This clonotype was detected ten times or more. Its binding antigen is unknown. The input lacks base qualities; no much larger clone sits a single base away. The germline V gene specifies SQVTM as CDR1 and ANQGSEA as CDR2. The CDR3 runs 13 amino acids, cysteine and phenylalanine included. This entry keeps only the CDR3 DNA: 39 bases, framed from base 1. Trimmed from V: 1 base; trimmed from J: 6 bases; junction bases lacking a gene match: 2. For repertoire sequencing, the TCR beta CDR3 regions were amplified from RNA transcripts. A first-round RT-PCR used HTBI primers with the Qiagen OneStep RT-PCR kit, followed by a second-round multiplex PCR, size selection and purification. The libraries underwent paired-end sequencing with 100 bp reads on an Illumina HiSeq2000. The authors' analysis ran thus. SOAPnuke was used to process the reads, removing any read that contained adapters or uncalled bases, had a mean Phred below 15, or lacked an exact match to the constant primer or identifier. High-quality paired reads were merged with COPE v1.2.5. Unique nucleotide sequences were defined as clonotypes and aligned to IMGT TRB V, D and J references using MiTCR v1.1. Only V-J combinations with frequency above 0.0001 were analysed, covering approximately 99% of repertoires. For each V-J combination, a TCR clonal expansion and chaos score was defined as F50 clonal expansion divided by the chaos observed in the TCRdist matrix. Welch's t-statistics and random forest were used to narrow the features down to around twelve V-J combinations, which were then fed into a naive Bayes classifier. The similarity between thyroid and blood repertoires was quantified using the Morisita-Horn index. TCRdb trimmed the raw reads at Q25, called clones with MiXCR and kept productive beta chains. Each entry is one CDR3 protein sequence, shown with its most common DNA and genes. For this entry, the V and J calls and clone size follow TCRdb and not the study's own pipeline. The sample table records more than 300,000 distinct CDR3 sequences; approximately 17% of these occur just once. The top ten clonotypes cover around 2.4% of the sample.

The sequence was obtained from an adult woman with stable Graves' hyperthyroidism. The rearrangement combines TRBV29-1 with TRBJ1-2, with 10 bases in between that match TRBD1. The sample taken for sequencing was peripheral blood. In nucleotide form, the sequence is TGCAGCGTTGAAGGACAGGGGGCGCATGGCTACACCTTC. It specifies CSVEGQGAHGYTF.